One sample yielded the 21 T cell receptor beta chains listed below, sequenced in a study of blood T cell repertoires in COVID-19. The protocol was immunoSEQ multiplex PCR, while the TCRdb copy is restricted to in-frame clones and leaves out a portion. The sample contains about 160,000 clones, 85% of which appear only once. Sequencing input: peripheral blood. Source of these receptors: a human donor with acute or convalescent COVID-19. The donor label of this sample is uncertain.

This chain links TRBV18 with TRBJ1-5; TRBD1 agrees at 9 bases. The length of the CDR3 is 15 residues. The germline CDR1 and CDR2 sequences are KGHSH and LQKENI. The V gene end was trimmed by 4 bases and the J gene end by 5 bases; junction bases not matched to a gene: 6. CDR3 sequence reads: CASSQGTGSHQPQHF. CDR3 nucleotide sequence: TGTGCCAGCTCACAAGGGACAGGGTCCCATCAGCCCCAGCATTTT.

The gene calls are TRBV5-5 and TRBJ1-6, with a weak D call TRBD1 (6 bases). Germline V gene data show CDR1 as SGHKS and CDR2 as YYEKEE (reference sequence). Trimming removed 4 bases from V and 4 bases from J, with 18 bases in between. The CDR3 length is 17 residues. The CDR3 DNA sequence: TGTGCCAGCAGCGGGACGGCGACAGGTCCTTATAATTCACCCCTCCACTTT. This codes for CASSGTATGPYNSPLHF.

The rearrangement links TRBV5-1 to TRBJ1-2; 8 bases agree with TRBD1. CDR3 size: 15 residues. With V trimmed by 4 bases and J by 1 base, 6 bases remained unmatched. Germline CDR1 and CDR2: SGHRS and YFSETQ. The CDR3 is CASSPGQVVNYGYTF. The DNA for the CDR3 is TGCGCCAGCAGCCCGGGACAGGTAGTTAACTATGGCTACACCTTC.

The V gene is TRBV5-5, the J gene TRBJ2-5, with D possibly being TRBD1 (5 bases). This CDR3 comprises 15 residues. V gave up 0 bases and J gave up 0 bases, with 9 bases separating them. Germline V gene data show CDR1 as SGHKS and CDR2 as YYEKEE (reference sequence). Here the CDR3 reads CASSLGGANQETQYF. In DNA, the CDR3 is TGTGCCAGCAGCTTGGGGGGCGCAAACCAAGAGACCCAGTACTTC.

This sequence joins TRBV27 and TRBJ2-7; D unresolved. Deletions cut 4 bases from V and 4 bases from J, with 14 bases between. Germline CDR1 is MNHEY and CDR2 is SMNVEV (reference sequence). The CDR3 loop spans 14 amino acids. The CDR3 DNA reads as TGTGCCAGCAGTTCCGGGTCGAAAGGATACGAGCAGTACTTC. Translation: CASSSGSKGYEQYF.

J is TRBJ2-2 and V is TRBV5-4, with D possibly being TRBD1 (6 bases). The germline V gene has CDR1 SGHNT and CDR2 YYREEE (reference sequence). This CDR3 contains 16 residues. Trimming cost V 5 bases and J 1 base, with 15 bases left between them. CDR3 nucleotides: TGTGCCAGCAGACTTAGAGGGGGTCTGAACACCGGGGAGCTGTTTTTT. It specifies CASRLRGGLNTGELFF.

CDR3 sequence: CASSHPGQSNTEAFF. CDR3 nucleotide sequence: TGTGCCAGCAGCCACCCCGGACAGTCAAACACTGAAGCTTTCTTT. The rearrangement joins TRBV3-1 (or the pseudogene TRBV3-2) to TRBJ1-1, with D maybe TRBD1 (6 bases). This CDR3 has 15 residues. The V gene's germline CDR1 is LGHDT and CDR2 YNNKEL (reference sequence). Trimming left V 3 bases short and J 2 bases short, with 13 bases between.

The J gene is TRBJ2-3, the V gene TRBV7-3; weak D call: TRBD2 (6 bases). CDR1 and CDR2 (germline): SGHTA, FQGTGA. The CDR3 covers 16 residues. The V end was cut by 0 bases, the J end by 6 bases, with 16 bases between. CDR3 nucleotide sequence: TGTGCCAGCAGCTTAACGGGGGTACGGGGGTTGGATACGCAGTATTTT. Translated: CASSLTGVRGLDTQYF.

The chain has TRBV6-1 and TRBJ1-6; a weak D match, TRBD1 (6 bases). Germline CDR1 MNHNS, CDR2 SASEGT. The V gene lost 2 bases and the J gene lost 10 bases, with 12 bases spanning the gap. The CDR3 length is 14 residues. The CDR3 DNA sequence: TGTGCCAGCAGTGAACAGGGGTATGGGTCACCCCTCCACTTT. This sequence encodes CASSEQGYGSPLHF.

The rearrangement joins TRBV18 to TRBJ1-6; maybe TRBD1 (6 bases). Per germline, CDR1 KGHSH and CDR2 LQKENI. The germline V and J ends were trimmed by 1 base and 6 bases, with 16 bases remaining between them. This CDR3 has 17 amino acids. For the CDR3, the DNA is TGTGCCAGCTCACCACAAGGGGGAAGAGGAGGTAATTCACCCCTCCACTTT. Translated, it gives CASSPQGGRGGNSPLHF.

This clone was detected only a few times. In DNA form, the CDR3 reads TGTGCCAGCTCACCCATGGCTCTTTTGGGACAGGGTGCTCAGCCCCAGCATTTT. This sequence encodes CASSPMALLGQGAQPQHF. The rearrangement uses TRBV18 and TRBJ1-5; 9 nucleotides align to TRBD1. The CDR3 sequence is 18 residues long. Unmatched junction bases numbered 15, after V lost 3 bases and J lost 6 bases. Germline CDR1 reads KGHSH; CDR2 reads LQKENI.

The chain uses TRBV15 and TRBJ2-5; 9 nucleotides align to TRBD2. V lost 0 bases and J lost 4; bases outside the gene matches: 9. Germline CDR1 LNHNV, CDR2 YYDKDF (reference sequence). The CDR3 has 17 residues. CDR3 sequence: CATSRDRGAGGGETQYF. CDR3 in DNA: TGTGCCACCAGCAGAGATAGAGGAGCGGGGGGAGGAGAGACCCAGTACTTC.

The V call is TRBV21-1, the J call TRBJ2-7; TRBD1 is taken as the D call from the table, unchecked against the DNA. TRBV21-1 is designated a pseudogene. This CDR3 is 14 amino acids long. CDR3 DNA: TGTGCCAGCAGCAAGCAAGGGGGACCCTACGAGCAGTACTTC. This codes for CASSKQGGPYEQYF.

CDR3 loop: CASSRPRDKLGNHGYTF. DNA of the CDR3: TGTGCCAGCAGCCGTCCGAGGGATAAGCTGGGGAACCATGGCTACACCTTC. The genes are TRBV7-9 and TRBJ1-2; D gene ambiguous. Per the germline V gene, CDR1 is SEHNR and CDR2 is FQNEAQ (reference sequence). V dropped 5 bases and J dropped 6 bases, with 25 bases sitting between them. The CDR3 is made up of 17 amino acids.

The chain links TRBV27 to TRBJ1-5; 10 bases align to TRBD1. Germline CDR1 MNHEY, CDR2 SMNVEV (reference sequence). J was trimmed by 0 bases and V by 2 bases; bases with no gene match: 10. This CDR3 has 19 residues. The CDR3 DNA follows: TGTGCCAGCAGTTTACGGACAGGGGGTGGCCTTTATAGCAATCAGCCCCAGCATTTT. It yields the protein CASSLRTGGGLYSNQPQHF.

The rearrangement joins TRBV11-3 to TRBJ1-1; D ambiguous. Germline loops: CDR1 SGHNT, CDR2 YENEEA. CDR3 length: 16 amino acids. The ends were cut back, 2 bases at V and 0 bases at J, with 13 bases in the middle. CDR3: CASSLNIFGVNTEAFF. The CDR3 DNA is TGTGCCAGCAGCTTAAATATATTCGGAGTGAACACTGAAGCTTTCTTT. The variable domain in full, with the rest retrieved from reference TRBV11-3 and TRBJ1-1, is EAGVVQSPRYKIIEKKQPVAFWCNPISGHNTLYWYLQNLGQGPELLIRYENEEAVDDSQLPKDRFSAERLKGVDSTLKIQPAELGDSAVYLCASSLNIFGVNTEAFFGQGTRLTVV.

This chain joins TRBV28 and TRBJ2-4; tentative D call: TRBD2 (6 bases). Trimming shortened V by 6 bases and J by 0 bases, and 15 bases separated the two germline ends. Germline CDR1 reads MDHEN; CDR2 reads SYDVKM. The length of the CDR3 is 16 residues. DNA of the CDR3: TGTGCCAGCAGCTCCGGGGGAGAGCTAGCCAAAAACATTCAGTACTTC. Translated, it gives CASSSGGELAKNIQYF.

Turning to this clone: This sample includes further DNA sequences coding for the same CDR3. The CDR3 DNA reads as TGTGCCAGCAGCTCCGACAGTAACTATGGCTACACCTTC. Its protein product is CASSSDSNYGYTF. The chain recombines TRBV6-2 or TRBV6-3 with TRBJ1-2; maybe TRBD1 (5 bases). The V and J ends lost 6 bases and 1 base respectively, with 9 bases between them. Germline V gene data show CDR1 as MNHEY and CDR2 as SVGEGT. The CDR3 is 13 amino acids.

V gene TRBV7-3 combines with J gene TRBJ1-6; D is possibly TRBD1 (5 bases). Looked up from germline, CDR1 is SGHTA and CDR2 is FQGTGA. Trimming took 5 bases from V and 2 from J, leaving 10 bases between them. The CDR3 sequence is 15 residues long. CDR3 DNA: TGTGCCAGCAGCCTAGGAGGGGCCTATAATTCACCCCTCCACTTT. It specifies CASSLGGAYNSPLHF.

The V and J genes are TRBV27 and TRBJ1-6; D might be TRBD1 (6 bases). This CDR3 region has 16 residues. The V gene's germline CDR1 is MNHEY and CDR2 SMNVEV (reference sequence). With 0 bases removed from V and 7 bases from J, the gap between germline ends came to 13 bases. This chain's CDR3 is CASSLSVHRENSPLHF. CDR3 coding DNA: TGTGCCAGCAGTTTATCGGTCCACAGGGAAAATTCACCCCTCCACTTT.

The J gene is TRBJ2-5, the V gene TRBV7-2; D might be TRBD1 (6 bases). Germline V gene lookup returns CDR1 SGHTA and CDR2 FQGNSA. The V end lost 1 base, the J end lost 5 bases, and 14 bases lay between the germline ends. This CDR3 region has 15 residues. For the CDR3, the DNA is TGTGCCAGCAGCTTAGGCAGGGGAAGGGGGGAGACCCAGTACTTC. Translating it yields CASSLGRGRGETQYF.